This T cell receptor (beta chain) is from a study of regulatory T cells in long-lasting Graves disease. For the study at large: Persistent cases took antithyroid drugs over 5 years and stayed TSH receptor antibody positive.

Per germline, CDR1 SGHNT and CDR2 YYREEE (reference sequence). Trimming removed 4 bases from V and 5 bases from J; junction bases left unmatched: 11. CDR3 length equals 15 residues. General observations from the study: Public clonotype sharing was higher in persistent than newly diagnosed patients. Newly diagnosed disease favored TRBV20-1 and TRBJ2-1 over persistent disease.

With regard to this clonotype: Antigen unknown.

Described time point: persistent/refractory GD, antithyroid drugs over 5 years with positive TRAb. PBMCs provided the RNA from which the TCR library was made. Libraries of TCR beta came from iRepertoire HTBI primers plus Arm-PCR of CDR3 regions. Using its own MiXCR run on the multiplex PCR reads, TCRdb lists one record per CDR3 protein. The sample holds roughly 700,000 distinct CDR3 sequences; around 30% are singletons and the top ten take about two fifths. The chain is built from TRBV5-4 and TRBJ1-2; TRBD1 matches 7 bases. The material was peripheral blood mononuclear cells (PBMCs), obtained when the disease was refractory, from a patient treated with antithyroid drugs. The sequence came from a female donor with Graves disease. The CDR3 loop reads CASSAARTTGYGYTF. In nucleotides, the CDR3 is TGTGCCAGCAGCGCTGCCAGGACGACAGGGTATGGCTACACCTTC.